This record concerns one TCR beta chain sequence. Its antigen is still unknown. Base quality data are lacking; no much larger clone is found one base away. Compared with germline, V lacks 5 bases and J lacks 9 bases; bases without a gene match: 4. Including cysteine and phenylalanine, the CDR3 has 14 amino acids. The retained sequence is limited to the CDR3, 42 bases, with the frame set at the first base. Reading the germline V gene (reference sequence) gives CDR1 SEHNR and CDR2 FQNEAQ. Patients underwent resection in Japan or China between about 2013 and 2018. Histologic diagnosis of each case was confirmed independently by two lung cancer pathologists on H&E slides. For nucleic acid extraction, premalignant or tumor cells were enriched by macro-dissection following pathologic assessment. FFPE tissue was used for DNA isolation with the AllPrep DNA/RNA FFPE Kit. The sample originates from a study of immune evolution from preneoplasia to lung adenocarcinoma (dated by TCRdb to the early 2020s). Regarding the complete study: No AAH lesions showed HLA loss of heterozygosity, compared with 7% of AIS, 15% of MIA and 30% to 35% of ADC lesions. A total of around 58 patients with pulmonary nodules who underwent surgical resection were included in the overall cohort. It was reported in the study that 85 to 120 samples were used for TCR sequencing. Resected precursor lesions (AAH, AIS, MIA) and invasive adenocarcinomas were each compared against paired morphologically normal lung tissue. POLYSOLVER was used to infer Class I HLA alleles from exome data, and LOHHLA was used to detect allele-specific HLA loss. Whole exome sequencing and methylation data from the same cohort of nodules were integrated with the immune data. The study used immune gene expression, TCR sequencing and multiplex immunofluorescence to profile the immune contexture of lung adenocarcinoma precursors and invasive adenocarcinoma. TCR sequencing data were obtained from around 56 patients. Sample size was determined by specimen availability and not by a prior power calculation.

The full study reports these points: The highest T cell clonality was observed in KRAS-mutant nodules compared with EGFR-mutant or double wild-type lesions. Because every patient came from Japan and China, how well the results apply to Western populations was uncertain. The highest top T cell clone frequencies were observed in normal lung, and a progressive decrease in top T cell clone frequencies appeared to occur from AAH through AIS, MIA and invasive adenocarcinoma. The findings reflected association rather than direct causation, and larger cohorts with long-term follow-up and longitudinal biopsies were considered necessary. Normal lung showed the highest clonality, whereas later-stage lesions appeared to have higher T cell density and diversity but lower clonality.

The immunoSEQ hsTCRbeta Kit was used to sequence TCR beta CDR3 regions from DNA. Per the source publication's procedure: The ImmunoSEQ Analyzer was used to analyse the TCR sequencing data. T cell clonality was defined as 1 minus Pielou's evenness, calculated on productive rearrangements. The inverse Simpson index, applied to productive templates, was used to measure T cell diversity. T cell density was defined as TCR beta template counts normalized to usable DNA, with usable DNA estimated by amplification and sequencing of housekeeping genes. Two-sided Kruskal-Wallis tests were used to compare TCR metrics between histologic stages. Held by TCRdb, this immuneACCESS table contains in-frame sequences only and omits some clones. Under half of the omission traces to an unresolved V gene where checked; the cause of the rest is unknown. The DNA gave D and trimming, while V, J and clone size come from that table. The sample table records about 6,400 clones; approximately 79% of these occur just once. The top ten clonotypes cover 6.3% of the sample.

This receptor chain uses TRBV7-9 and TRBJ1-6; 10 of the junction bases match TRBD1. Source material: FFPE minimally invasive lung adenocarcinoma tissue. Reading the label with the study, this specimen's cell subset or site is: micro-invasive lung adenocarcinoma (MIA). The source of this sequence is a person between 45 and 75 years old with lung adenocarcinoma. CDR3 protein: CASSPGTGVSPLHF. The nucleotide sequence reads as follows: TGTGCCAGCAGCCCCGGGACAGGGGTTTCACCCCTCCACTTT.